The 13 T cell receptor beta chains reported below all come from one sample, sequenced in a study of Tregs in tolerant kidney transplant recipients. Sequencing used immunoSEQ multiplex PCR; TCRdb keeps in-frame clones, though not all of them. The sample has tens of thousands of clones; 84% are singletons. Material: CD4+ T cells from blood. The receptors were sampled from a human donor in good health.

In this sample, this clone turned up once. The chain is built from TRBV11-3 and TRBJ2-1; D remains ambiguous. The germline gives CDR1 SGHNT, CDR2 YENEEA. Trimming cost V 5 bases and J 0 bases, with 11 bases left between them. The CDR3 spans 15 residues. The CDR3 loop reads CASSPTTTSYNEQFF. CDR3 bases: TGTGCCAGCAGCCCAACTACCACCTCCTACAATGAGCAGTTCTTC.

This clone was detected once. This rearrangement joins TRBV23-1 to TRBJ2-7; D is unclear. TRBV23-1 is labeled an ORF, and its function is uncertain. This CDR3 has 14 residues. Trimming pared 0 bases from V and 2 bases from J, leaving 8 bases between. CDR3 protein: CASSQSRRPYEQYF. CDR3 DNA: TGCGCCAGCAGTCAATCGAGAAGACCCTACGAGCAGTACTTC.

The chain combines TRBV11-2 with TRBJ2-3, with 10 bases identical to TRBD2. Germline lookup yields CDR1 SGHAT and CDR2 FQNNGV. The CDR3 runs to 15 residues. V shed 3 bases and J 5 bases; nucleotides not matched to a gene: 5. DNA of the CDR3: TGTGCCAGCAGCTTGTCTAGCGGGGGAAAAGATACGCAGTATTTT. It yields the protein CASSLSSGGKDTQYF.

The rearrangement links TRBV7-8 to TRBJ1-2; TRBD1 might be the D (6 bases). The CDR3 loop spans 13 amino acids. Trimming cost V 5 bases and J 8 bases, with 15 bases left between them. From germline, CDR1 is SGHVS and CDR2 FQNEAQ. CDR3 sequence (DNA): TGTGCCAGCAGCCAGCATACAGGGAGCGGCTACACCTTC. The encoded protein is CASSQHTGSGYTF.

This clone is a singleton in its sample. CDR3 coding DNA: TGTGCCAGCAGTTTACCAGGGTTAAACACCGGGGAGCTGTTTTTT. Amino acid sequence: CASSLPGLNTGELFF. V gene TRBV27 combines with J gene TRBJ2-2; D is possibly TRBD1 (5 bases). The CDR3 sequence is 15 residues long. Germline V gene sequence: CDR1 MNHEY, CDR2 SMNVEV (reference sequence). Between the trimmed V and J ends, which lost 2 bases and 2 bases, there was a span of 9 bases.

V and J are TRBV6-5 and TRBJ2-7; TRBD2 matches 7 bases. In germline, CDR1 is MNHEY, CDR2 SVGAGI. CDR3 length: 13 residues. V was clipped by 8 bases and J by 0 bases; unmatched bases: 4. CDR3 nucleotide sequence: TGTGCCAGCCGCTGGGGGGGCTCCTACGAGCAGTACTTC. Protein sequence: CASRWGGSYEQYF.

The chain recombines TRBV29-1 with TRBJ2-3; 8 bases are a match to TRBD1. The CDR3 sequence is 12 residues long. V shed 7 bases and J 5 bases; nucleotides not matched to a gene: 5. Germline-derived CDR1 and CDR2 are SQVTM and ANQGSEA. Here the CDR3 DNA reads TGCAGCGAGACAGGGGTCCAAGATACGCAGTATTTT. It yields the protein CSETGVQDTQYF.

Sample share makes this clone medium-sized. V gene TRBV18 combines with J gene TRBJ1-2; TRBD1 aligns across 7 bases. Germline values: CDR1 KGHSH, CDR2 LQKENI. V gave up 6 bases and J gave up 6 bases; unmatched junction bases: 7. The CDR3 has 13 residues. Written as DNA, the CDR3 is TGTGCCAGCTCCCCTGACAGGGAGGATGGCTACACCTTC. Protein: CASSPDREDGYTF.

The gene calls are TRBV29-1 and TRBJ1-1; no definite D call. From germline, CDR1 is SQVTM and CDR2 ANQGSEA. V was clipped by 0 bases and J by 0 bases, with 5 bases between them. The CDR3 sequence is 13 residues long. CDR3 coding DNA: TGCAGCGTTGAAGACAGAATGAACACTGAAGCTTTCTTT. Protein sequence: CSVEDRMNTEAFF.

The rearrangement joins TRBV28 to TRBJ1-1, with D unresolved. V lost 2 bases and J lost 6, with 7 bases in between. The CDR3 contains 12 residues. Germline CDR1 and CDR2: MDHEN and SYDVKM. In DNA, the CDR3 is TGTGCCAGCAGTTTAATGTGGGCTGAAGCTTTCTTT. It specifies CASSLMWAEAFF.

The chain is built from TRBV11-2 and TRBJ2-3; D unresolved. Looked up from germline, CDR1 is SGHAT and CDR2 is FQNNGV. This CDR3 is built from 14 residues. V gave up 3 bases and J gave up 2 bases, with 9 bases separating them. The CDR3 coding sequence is TGTGCCAGCAGCTTGGGCCAATACACAGATACGCAGTATTTT. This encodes CASSLGQYTDTQYF.

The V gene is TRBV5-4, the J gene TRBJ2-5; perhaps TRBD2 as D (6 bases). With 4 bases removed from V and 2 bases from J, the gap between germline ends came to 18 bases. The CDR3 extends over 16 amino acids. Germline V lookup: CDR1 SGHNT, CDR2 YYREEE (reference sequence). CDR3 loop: CASSPDNRDSQETQYF. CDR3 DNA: TGTGCCAGCAGCCCGGATAACCGGGACTCTCAAGAGACCCAGTACTTC. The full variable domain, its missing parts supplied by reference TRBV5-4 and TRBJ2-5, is ETGVTQSPTHLIKTRGQQVTLRCSSQSGHNTVSWYQQALGQGPQFIFQYYREEENGRGNFPPRFSGLQFPNYSSELNVNALELDDSALYLCASSPDNRDSQETQYFGPGTRLLVL.

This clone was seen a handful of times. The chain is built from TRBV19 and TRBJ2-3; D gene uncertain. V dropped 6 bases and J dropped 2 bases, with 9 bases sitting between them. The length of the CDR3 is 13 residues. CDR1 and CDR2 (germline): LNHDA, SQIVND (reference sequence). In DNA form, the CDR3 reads TGTGCCAGTAGACGCCCTGCCACAGATACGCAGTATTTT. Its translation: CASRRPATDTQYF.